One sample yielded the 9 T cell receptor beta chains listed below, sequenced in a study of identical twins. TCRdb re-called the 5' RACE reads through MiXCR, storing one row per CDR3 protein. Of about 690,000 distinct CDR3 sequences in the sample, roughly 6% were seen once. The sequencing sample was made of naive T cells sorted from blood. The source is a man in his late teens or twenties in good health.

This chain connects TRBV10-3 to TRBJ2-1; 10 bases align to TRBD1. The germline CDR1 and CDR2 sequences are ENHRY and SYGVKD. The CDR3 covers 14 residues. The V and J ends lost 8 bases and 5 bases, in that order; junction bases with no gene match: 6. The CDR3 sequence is CAILGTGEHNEQFF. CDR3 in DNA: TGTGCCATCCTAGGGACAGGGGAACACAATGAGCAGTTCTTC.

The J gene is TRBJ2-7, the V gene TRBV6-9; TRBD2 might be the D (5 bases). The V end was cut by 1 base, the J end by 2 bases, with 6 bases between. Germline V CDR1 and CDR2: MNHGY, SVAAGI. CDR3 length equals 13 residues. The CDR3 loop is CASSYYGAYEQYV. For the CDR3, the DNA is TGTGCCAGCAGTTATTACGGGGCCTACGAGCAGTACGTC.

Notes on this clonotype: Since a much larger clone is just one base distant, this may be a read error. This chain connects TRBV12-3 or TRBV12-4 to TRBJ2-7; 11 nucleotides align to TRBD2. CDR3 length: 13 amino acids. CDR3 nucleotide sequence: TGTGCCAGCAGGACTAGCGGGATCTACGAGCATTACTTC. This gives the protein CASRTSGIYEHYF.

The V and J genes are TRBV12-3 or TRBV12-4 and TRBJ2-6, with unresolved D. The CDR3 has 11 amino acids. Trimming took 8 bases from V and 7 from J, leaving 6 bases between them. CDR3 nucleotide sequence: TGTGCCAGCCTTGTCGCCAACGTCCTGACTTTC. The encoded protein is CASLVANVLTF.

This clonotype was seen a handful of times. The CDR3 DNA is TGCGCCAGCAGCTTGGGACAGTCGGGGGAGCAGTACGTC. Amino acid sequence: CASSLGQSGEQYV. The chain employs TRBV5-1 and TRBJ2-7, with D perhaps being TRBD1 or TRBD2 (5 bases each). There are 13 residues in the CDR3. The ends were cut back, 0 bases at V and 7 bases at J, with 11 bases in the middle. Germline values: CDR1 SGHRS, CDR2 YFSETQ.

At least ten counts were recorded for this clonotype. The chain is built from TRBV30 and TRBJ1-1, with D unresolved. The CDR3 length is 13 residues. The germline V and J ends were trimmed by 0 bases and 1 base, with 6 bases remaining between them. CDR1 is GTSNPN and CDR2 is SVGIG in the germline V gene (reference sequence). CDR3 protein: CAWSVGGNTEAFF. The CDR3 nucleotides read TGTGCCTGGAGTGTGGGTGGGAACACTGAAGCTTTCTTT. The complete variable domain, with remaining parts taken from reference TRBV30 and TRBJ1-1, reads SQTIHQWPATLVQPVGSPLSLECTVEGTSNPNLYWYRQAAGRGLQLLFYSVGIGQISSEVPQNLSASRPQDRQFILSSKKLLLSDSGFYLCAWSVGGNTEAFFGQGTRLTVV.

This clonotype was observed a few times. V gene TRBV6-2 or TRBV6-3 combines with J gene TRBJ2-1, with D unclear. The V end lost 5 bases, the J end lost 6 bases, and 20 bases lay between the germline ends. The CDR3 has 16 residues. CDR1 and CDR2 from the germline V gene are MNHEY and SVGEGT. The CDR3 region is CASSDPRSPGGNEQFF. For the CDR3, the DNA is TGTGCCAGCAGTGACCCTCGATCACCCGGCGGCAATGAGCAGTTCTTC.

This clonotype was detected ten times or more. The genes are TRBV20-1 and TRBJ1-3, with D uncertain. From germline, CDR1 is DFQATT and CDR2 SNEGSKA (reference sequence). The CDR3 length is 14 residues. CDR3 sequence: CSTEAPSTGNTIYF. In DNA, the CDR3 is TGCAGCACCGAGGCCCCAAGCACTGGAAACACCATATATTTT.

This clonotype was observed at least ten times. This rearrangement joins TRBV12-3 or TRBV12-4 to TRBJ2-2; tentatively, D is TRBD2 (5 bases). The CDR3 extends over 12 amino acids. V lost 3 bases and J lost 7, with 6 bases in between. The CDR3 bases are TGTGCCAGCAGTTTCGGGAACGGGGAGCTGTTTTTT. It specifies CASSFGNGELFF.